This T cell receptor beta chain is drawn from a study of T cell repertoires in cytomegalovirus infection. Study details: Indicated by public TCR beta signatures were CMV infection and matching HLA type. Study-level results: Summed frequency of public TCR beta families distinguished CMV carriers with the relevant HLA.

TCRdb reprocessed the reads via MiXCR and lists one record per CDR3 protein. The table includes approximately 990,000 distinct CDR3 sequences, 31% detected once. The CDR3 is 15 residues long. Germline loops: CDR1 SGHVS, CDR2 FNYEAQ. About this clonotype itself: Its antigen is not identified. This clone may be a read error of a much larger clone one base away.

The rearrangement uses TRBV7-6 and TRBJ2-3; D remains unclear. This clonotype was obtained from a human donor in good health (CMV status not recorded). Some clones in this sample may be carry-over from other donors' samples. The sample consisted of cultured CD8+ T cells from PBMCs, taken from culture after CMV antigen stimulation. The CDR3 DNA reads TGTGCCGGCAGCTTAAGTGTCCGATACACAGATACGCAGTATTTT. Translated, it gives CAGSLSVRYTDTQYF.